A single sample gave rise to the 10 T cell receptor beta chains below, sequenced in a study of blood T cell repertoires in COVID-19. The table came from immunoSEQ multiplex PCR; TCRdb's copy has only in-frame clones and leaves some out. The sample yields some 500,000 clones, approximately 88% seen once. The sequenced material came from PBMCs or T cells enriched from blood (not recorded which). These receptors all come from a woman in her 40s who had recovered from COVID-19.

The chain employs TRBV10-3 and TRBJ2-2, with a tentative D call TRBD1 (5 bases). The CDR3 spans 15 residues. V was pared by 5 bases and J by 3 bases, with 13 bases between. Germline V gene data show CDR1 as ENHRY and CDR2 as SYGVKD. CDR3 DNA: TGTGCCATCAGTCCCCAGGGCGGAGACACCGGGGAGCTGTTTTTT. Amino acid sequence: CAISPQGGDTGELFF.

The chain links TRBV12-3 or TRBV12-4 to TRBJ2-7, with a tentative D call TRBD1 (5 bases). Trimming shortened V by 3 bases and J by 3 bases, and 6 bases separated the two germline ends. This CDR3 has 12 amino acids. The CDR3 loop reads CASSLDIYEQYF. The CDR3 DNA sequence: TGTGCCAGCAGTTTGGACATCTACGAGCAGTACTTC.

This clone was seen just once. This rearrangement joins TRBV18 to TRBJ1-2; 12 bases are a match to TRBD1. The CDR3 totals 15 residues. Per germline, CDR1 KGHSH and CDR2 LQKENI. V shed 0 bases, J shed 8 bases, and the junction held 4 bases outside the gene matches. The CDR3 loop reads CASSPPGQGAGGYTF. The CDR3 bases are TGTGCCAGCTCACCACCGGGACAGGGGGCCGGGGGCTACACCTTC.

This clone has just a few counts. Other DNA sequences in the same sample also yield this CDR3. The rearrangement links TRBV5-4 to TRBJ2-6; D perhaps matches TRBD1 (5 bases). The CDR3 contains 15 residues. Germline V gives CDR1 SGHNT, CDR2 YYREEE (reference sequence). Trimming cost V 2 bases and J 4 bases, with 10 bases left between them. The CDR3 spells CASSLPGSGANVLTF. CDR3 in DNA: TGTGCCAGCAGCTTACCAGGGTCCGGGGCCAACGTCCTGACTTTC.

The chain employs TRBV5-1 and TRBJ2-7; maybe TRBD1 (5 bases). The CDR3 extends over 16 amino acids. With 0 bases removed from V and 4 bases from J, the gap between germline ends came to 17 bases. Per the germline V gene, CDR1 is SGHRS and CDR2 is YFSETQ. The CDR3 nucleotides are TGCGCCAGCAGCTTGGGCCCAGGGTCGGCAAGGTACGAGCAGTACTTC. The encoded protein is CASSLGPGSARYEQYF. The variable domain in full, with the rest retrieved from reference TRBV5-1 and TRBJ2-7, is KAGVTQTPRYLIKTRGQQVTLSCSPISGHRSVSWYQQTPGQGLQFLFEYFSETQRNKGNFPGRFSGRQFSNSRSEMNVSTLELGDSALYLCASSLGPGSARYEQYFGPGTRLTVT.

This clone has a single count. The chain links TRBV5-1 to TRBJ1-1; TRBD1 matches at 10 bases. Trimming removed 4 bases from V and 2 bases from J; junction bases left unmatched: 5. This CDR3 comprises 15 residues. Germline V gene data show CDR1 as SGHRS and CDR2 as YFSETQ. In DNA, the CDR3 is TGCGCCAGCAGCCGGGGGACAGGGGAAAACACTGAAGCTTTCTTT. It specifies CASSRGTGENTEAFF.

The chain carries TRBV24-1 and TRBJ1-5; 8 bases are shared with TRBD1. Looked up from germline, CDR1 is KGHDR and CDR2 is SFDVKD. The CDR3 covers 17 residues. The V and J ends lost 5 bases and 3 bases, in that order; junction bases with no gene match: 11. CDR3: CATSAASGTGNNQPQHF. CDR3 DNA sequence: TGTGCCACCAGTGCCGCGTCCGGGACAGGAAACAATCAGCCCCAGCATTTT.

This chain uses TRBV4-2 with TRBJ2-1; D may be TRBD2 (6 bases). The CDR3 runs 17 residues. The V end was cut by 1 base, the J end by 8 bases, with 21 bases between. Per the germline V gene, CDR1 is LGHNA and CDR2 is YNFKEQ. The CDR3 loop is CASSQALAEGGAYEQFF. DNA for the CDR3: TGTGCCAGCAGCCAAGCCCTAGCTGAGGGCGGGGCCTATGAGCAGTTCTTC.

In DNA form, the CDR3 reads TGTGCCAGCTCGCGAAACAGGGACTCCTACAATGAGCAGTTCTTC. Its protein is CASSRNRDSYNEQFF. V is TRBV18 and J is TRBJ2-1, with D tentatively TRBD1 (6 bases). Trimming removed 6 bases from V and 0 bases from J, with 12 bases in between. The V gene's germline CDR1 is KGHSH and CDR2 LQKENI. The length of the CDR3 is 15 residues. Variable domain in full (rest from reference TRBV18 and TRBJ2-1): NAGVMQNPRHLVRRRGQEARLRCSPMKGHSHVYWYRQLPEEGLKFMVYLQKENIIDESGMPKERFSAEFPKEGPSILRIQQVVRGDSAAYFCASSRNRDSYNEQFFGPGTRLTVL.

DNA of the CDR3: TGTGCCAGCAGTGATAGGGGAGGGGACACTGAAGCTTTCTTT. Protein product: CASSDRGGDTEAFF. The genes are TRBV2 and TRBJ1-1; tentative D call: TRBD1 (5 bases). This CDR3 is built from 14 residues. The V end lost 3 bases, the J end lost 3 bases, and 11 bases lay between the germline ends. Germline V gives CDR1 SNHLY, CDR2 FYNNEI.